These 8 T cell receptor beta chains came from one sample sequenced in a study of T cell changes during pregnancy in multiple sclerosis. The table came from immunoSEQ multiplex PCR; TCRdb's copy has only in-frame clones and leaves some out. There are about 51,000 clones in the sample; roughly 92% occur only once, and 0.5% to 0.7% lies in the top ten. Sequencing was performed on CD4+ T cells from peripheral blood mononuclear cells, taken in the second trimester of pregnancy. Receptor source: a female donor with multiple sclerosis, enrolled in a pregnancy study.

V is TRBV6-5 and J is TRBJ1-6, with TRBD1 as a possible D gene (5 bases). Germline CDR1 is MNHEY and CDR2 is SVGAGI. This CDR3 region has 15 residues. V lost 5 bases to trimming and J lost 6 bases, with 14 bases between them. The chain's CDR3 is CASSPLQVRNSPLHF. The CDR3 coding sequence is TGTGCCAGCAGTCCATTACAGGTCCGTAATTCACCCCTCCACTTT.

The chain has TRBV5-6 and TRBJ2-7; 10 bases map to TRBD1. J gave up 2 bases and V 8 bases, and 7 bases lay outside the gene matches. The germline CDR1 and CDR2 sequences are SGHDT and YYEEEE. The CDR3 is 14 amino acids. CDR3 in amino acids: CASNRDRGTYEQYF. The CDR3, as DNA: TGTGCCAGTAATAGGGACAGGGGAACCTACGAGCAGTACTTC.

The chain recombines TRBV7-8 with TRBJ1-2, with TRBD1 matching over 7 bases. The V gene end was trimmed by 5 bases and the J gene end by 4 bases; junction bases not matched to a gene: 10. Germline V gene sequence: CDR1 SGHVS, CDR2 FQNEAQ. This CDR3 is 15 amino acids long. CDR3 bases: TGTGCCAGCAGCCTAAGGACAGGCGCAGGCTATGGCTACACCTTC. It translates to CASSLRTGAGYGYTF.

The rearrangement uses TRBV4-3 and TRBJ1-2, with 7 bases fitting TRBD1. This CDR3 has 13 amino acids. V shed 5 bases, J shed 5 bases, and the junction held 5 bases outside the gene matches. CDR1 and CDR2 (germline): LGHNA, YSLEER. The CDR3 spells CASSDRAEYGYTF. CDR3 nucleotides: TGCGCCAGCAGCGACAGGGCGGAGTATGGCTACACCTTC.

V usage is TRBV5-1 and J usage is TRBJ2-7; 7 positions match TRBD1. Per the germline V gene, CDR1 is SGHRS and CDR2 is YFSETQ. Trimming took 4 bases from V and 2 from J; bases not matched to a gene: 18. This CDR3 spans 18 amino acids. The CDR3 loop is CASSQPYPGQIFTYEQYF. CDR3 DNA sequence: TGCGCCAGCAGCCAACCGTACCCGGGACAGATATTTACCTACGAGCAGTACTTC.

J is TRBJ1-3 and V is TRBV7-2, with 9 bases aligning to TRBD1. Germline loops: CDR1 SGHTA, CDR2 FQGNSA. CDR3 length: 15 residues. With V trimmed by 3 bases and J by 1 base, 1 base remained unmatched. In nucleotides, the CDR3 is TGTGCCAGCAGCTTCGGACAGGGGTCTGGAAACACCATATATTTT. Amino acid sequence: CASSFGQGSGNTIYF.

The chain carries TRBV5-4 and TRBJ2-3; 11 bases fit TRBD2. CDR1 SGHNT and CDR2 YYREEE come from the germline V gene (reference sequence). With 0 bases clipped from V and 0 bases from J, the junction kept 3 bases outside the gene matches. There are 17 residues in the CDR3. In DNA form, the CDR3 reads TGTGCCAGCAGCTTGGCCAGACTAGCGGGGAGCACAGATACGCAGTATTTT. Translating gives CASSLARLAGSTDTQYF.

The V call is TRBV5-5, the J call TRBJ1-2, with TRBD1 identical over 7 bases. Germline loops: CDR1 SGHKS, CDR2 YYEKEE (reference sequence). Germline trimming cut 4 bases from V and 0 bases from J; bases unmatched to any gene: 3. The CDR3 is 14 residues long. Here the CDR3 reads CASSPGQTNYGYTF. CDR3 DNA sequence: TGTGCCAGCAGCCCGGGACAGACTAACTATGGCTACACCTTC.